The 7 T cell receptor beta chains presented below share a single source sample, sequenced in a study of cytomegalovirus exposure and HLA in healthy donors. The PCR made use of 60 Vbeta and 13 Jbeta primers. Sequencing used immunoSEQ multiplex PCR; TCRdb keeps in-frame clones, though not all of them. The repertoire holds some 150,000 clones, with roughly 79% as singletons. Sequencing used PBMCs. These TCRs come from a woman aged 40-49 years in good health and CMV-seronegative.

The sample holds one count of this clone. The chain has TRBV5-6 and TRBJ2-5; TRBD1 is a possible D gene (5 bases). The ends were cut back, 3 bases at V and 8 bases at J, with 14 bases in the middle. Germline CDR1 SGHDT, CDR2 YYEEEE. There are 13 residues in the CDR3. In nucleotides, the CDR3 is TGTGCCAGCAGCTACGACAGCCCCGGTACCCAGTACTTC. Translated, it gives CASSYDSPGTQYF.

The rearrangement links TRBV15 to TRBJ2-1; TRBD2 agrees at 7 bases. Germline values: CDR1 LNHNV, CDR2 YYDKDF (reference sequence). J was trimmed by 7 bases and V by 0 bases; bases with no gene match: 0. The CDR3 runs 13 residues. This CDR3 reads CATSREAGNEQFF. In DNA, the CDR3 is TGTGCCACCAGCAGAGAAGCGGGAAATGAGCAGTTCTTC.

The chain couples TRBV30 to TRBJ1-1, with D unresolved. The CDR3 extends over 11 amino acids. CDR1 and CDR2 (germline): GTSNPN, SVGIG (reference sequence). V was shortened by 3 bases and J by 10 bases, with 12 bases between the two germline ends. CDR3 amino acids: CAWRTAGRAFF. CDR3 in DNA: TGTGCCTGGAGGACGGCGGGGAGAGCTTTCTTT.

The chain couples TRBV28 to TRBJ1-5, with 9 bases matching TRBD1. Germline CDR1 is MDHEN and CDR2 is SYDVKM. This CDR3 region has 17 residues. J lost 2 bases, V lost 4 bases, and 9 bases had no gene match. CDR3 in DNA: TGTGCCAGCAGTTCGGGACAGGGAGGGACACGCAATCAGCCCCAGCATTTT. As protein: CASSSGQGGTRNQPQHF.

V and J are TRBV6-5 and TRBJ1-2; the D gene is possibly TRBD1 (6 bases). Germline V gene lookup returns CDR1 MNHEY and CDR2 SVGAGI. This CDR3 is built from 15 residues. The V end was cut by 2 bases, the J end by 5 bases, with 15 bases between. Here the CDR3 reads CASSYNIRGGYGYTF. The CDR3 DNA reads TGTGCCAGCAGTTACAACATAAGGGGGGGGTATGGCTACACCTTC.

This clone was detected only a few times. V gene TRBV11-2 combines with J gene TRBJ2-1; the match to TRBD2 covers 9 bases. Trimming took 3 bases from V and 3 from J; bases not matched to a gene: 3. The CDR3 spans 15 residues. The germline V gene has CDR1 SGHAT and CDR2 FQNNGV. The CDR3 region has the DNA TGTGCCAGCAGCTTTAGCGGGGGCTTCTACAATGAGCAGTTCTTC. This encodes CASSFSGGFYNEQFF.

This clone was recorded a few times. This chain uses TRBV28 with TRBJ1-5; a weak D match, TRBD1 (6 bases). Trimming stripped 8 bases from V and 7 bases from J, with 21 bases between. CDR1 and CDR2 (germline): MDHEN, SYDVKM. This CDR3 comprises 15 residues. The CDR3 bases are TGTGCCAGCTTTGTTGGGGGCGCAGGGATGCAGCCCCAGCATTTT. As protein: CASFVGGAGMQPQHF.